The next 7 T cell receptor beta chains were all read from a single sample in a study of OX40 agonist ivuxolimab in advanced cancers. The protocol was immunoSEQ multiplex PCR, while the TCRdb copy is restricted to in-frame clones and leaves out a portion. This table holds 66,000 or so clones, 87% found once. The sequenced sample was CD4+ or CD8+ T cells sorted from blood, obtained in a trial of the OX40 agonist ivuxolimab. Source of these receptors: an adult with an advanced solid tumor such as melanoma, head and neck, liver or kidney cancer.

The rearrangement joins TRBV7-2 to TRBJ2-1; D might be TRBD1 or TRBD2, each matching 5 bases. The V gene's germline CDR1 is SGHTA and CDR2 FQGNSA. This CDR3 spans 17 amino acids. Trimming removed 6 bases at V and 1 base at J, with 19 bases between. The CDR3 bases are TGTGCCAGCAGAGGGGACCGGGACCCAATTTCCTACAATGAGCAGTTCTTC. It is translated as CASRGDRDPISYNEQFF.

This clone was recorded only once. The chain employs TRBV27 and TRBJ1-1; D unresolved. CDR3 length: 14 residues. Deletions cut 7 bases from V and 4 bases from J, with 16 bases between. Looked up from germline, CDR1 is MNHEY and CDR2 is SMNVEV (reference sequence). Here the CDR3 DNA reads TGTGCCAGCAAGTTTCTCCCCTCAATCACTGAAGCTTTCTTT. Protein product: CASKFLPSITEAFF.

This chain joins TRBV7-3 and TRBJ2-7; 9 nucleotides agree with TRBD1. The CDR3 is 15 amino acids. CDR1 is SGHTA, CDR2 FQGTGA, per germline. With 5 bases clipped from V and 2 bases from J, the junction kept 7 bases outside the gene matches. CDR3 amino acids: CASSPGQGTPYEQYF. CDR3 bases: TGTGCCAGCAGCCCGGGACAGGGTACTCCCTACGAGCAGTACTTC.

V and J are TRBV6-5 and TRBJ1-1; D not certain. Germline V CDR1 and CDR2: MNHEY, SVGAGI. CDR3 length equals 14 residues. V lost 0 bases to trimming and J lost 2 bases, with 7 bases between them. The DNA of the CDR3 is TGTGCCAGCAGTTACTCGGCGACTAACACTGAAGCTTTCTTT. Encoded protein: CASSYSATNTEAFF.

The J gene is TRBJ1-1, the V gene TRBV15; D is unresolved. There are 13 residues in the CDR3. Germline CDR1 is LNHNV and CDR2 is YYDKDF (reference sequence). Trimming took off 7 bases at V and 1 base at J, with 10 bases between the two ends. DNA of the CDR3: TGTGCCACCACCCCCCCCCGGAACACTGAAGCTTTCTTT. Encoded protein: CATTPPRNTEAFF.

This chain joins TRBV15 and TRBJ2-2; 15 bases agree with TRBD2. V trimming: 3 bases; J trimming: 5 bases; junction bases outside the gene matches: 10. CDR1 is LNHNV and CDR2 is YYDKDF in the germline V gene (reference sequence). CDR3 size: 19 residues. The CDR3 DNA is TGTGCCACCAGCAGCCCACAAGGACTAGCGGGAGGGTGGACCGGGGAGCTGTTTTTT. The encoded protein is CATSSPQGLAGGWTGELFF.

The chain links TRBV27 to TRBJ2-3; TRBD2 agrees at 12 bases. Germline V gene data show CDR1 as MNHEY and CDR2 as SMNVEV (reference sequence). V lost 0 bases to trimming and J lost 5 bases; unmatched junction nucleotides: 9. This CDR3 is 18 amino acids long. CDR3 amino acids: CASSLSASGRARGDTQYF. The DNA for the CDR3 is TGTGCCAGCAGTTTATCGGCTAGCGGGAGGGCCCGAGGAGATACGCAGTATTTT.